This is a list of T cell receptor beta chains from one sample in a study of CD8+ T cells in alopecia areata. TCRdb keeps only in-frame clones here, not all; method: immunoSEQ multiplex PCR. The sample has a few hundred thousand clones; just over 55% are singletons. Material: CD8+ T cells sorted from blood. Receptor source: a human donor in good health. CDR3s include the opening cysteine and the closing phenylalanine or tryptophan. Each record gives: CDR3 protein, V gene, clone size, CDR3 length, J gene. Rows may omit the clone size; those that give it use once, few, many or a size class.

CDR3 protein: CASSLGADEKLFF; V gene: TRBV5-6; clone size: NA; CDR3 length: 13; J gene: TRBJ1-4
CDR3 protein: CSVVSDSSYEQYF; V gene: TRBV29-1; clone size: NA; CDR3 length: 13; J gene: TRBJ2-7
CDR3 protein: CASSQPPRDDGKETQYF; V gene: TRBV4-1; clone size: NA; CDR3 length: 17; J gene: TRBJ2-5
CDR3 protein: CAISAHPGSNQPQHF; V gene: TRBV10-3; clone size: few; CDR3 length: 15; J gene: TRBJ1-5
CDR3 protein: CSVEVGDTGELFF; V gene: TRBV29-1; clone size: NA; CDR3 length: 13; J gene: TRBJ2-2
CDR3 protein: CASSLEGGRQETQYF; V gene: TRBV5-1; clone size: few; CDR3 length: 15; J gene: TRBJ2-5
CDR3 protein: CASTEQGSGANVLTF; V gene: TRBV6-5; clone size: NA; CDR3 length: 15; J gene: TRBJ2-6
CDR3 protein: CASSTSYSNQPQHF; V gene: TRBV27; clone size: NA; CDR3 length: 14; J gene: TRBJ1-5
CDR3 protein: CSVGRLGVSDYEQYF; V gene: TRBV29-1; clone size: few; CDR3 length: 15; J gene: TRBJ2-7
CDR3 protein: CATSRAGQTNTEAFF; V gene: TRBV15; clone size: NA; CDR3 length: 15; J gene: TRBJ1-1
CDR3 protein: CASSISPHLDRKLFF; V gene: TRBV5-1; clone size: few; CDR3 length: 15; J gene: TRBJ1-4
CDR3 protein: CASSLEEGGPYEQYF; V gene: TRBV5-4; clone size: NA; CDR3 length: 15; J gene: TRBJ2-7
CDR3 protein: CASSQDKVEQYF; V gene: TRBV4-1; clone size: NA; CDR3 length: 12; J gene: TRBJ2-7
CDR3 protein: CASSRGSHQPQHF; V gene: TRBV4-1; clone size: few; CDR3 length: 13; J gene: TRBJ1-5
CDR3 protein: CASSLAGTTYEQYF; V gene: TRBV27; clone size: NA; CDR3 length: 14; J gene: TRBJ2-7
CDR3 protein: CSARRGRNWDTEAFF; V gene: TRBV29-1; clone size: NA; CDR3 length: 15; J gene: TRBJ1-1
CDR3 protein: CASSDGPGEGNQPQHF; V gene: TRBV7-9; clone size: NA; CDR3 length: 16; J gene: TRBJ1-5
CDR3 protein: CASSHRTIRDSRFYNQPQHF; V gene: TRBV23-1; clone size: NA; CDR3 length: 20; J gene: TRBJ1-5
CDR3 protein: CAWKFMNTEAFF; V gene: TRBV30; clone size: NA; CDR3 length: 12; J gene: TRBJ1-1
CDR3 protein: CASSFKGSGQPQHF; V gene: TRBV27; clone size: NA; CDR3 length: 14; J gene: TRBJ1-5
CDR3 protein: CSVEAVLGNYGYTF; V gene: TRBV29-1; clone size: once; CDR3 length: 14; J gene: TRBJ1-2
CDR3 protein: CASSISGGGGYTF; V gene: TRBV9; clone size: NA; CDR3 length: 13; J gene: TRBJ1-2
CDR3 protein: CASSVAGGGDTQYF; V gene: TRBV9; clone size: NA; CDR3 length: 14; J gene: TRBJ2-3
CDR3 protein: CASSSRRASWETQYF; V gene: TRBV13; clone size: NA; CDR3 length: 15; J gene: TRBJ2-5
CDR3 protein: CSVEDLTALADGYTF; V gene: TRBV29-1; clone size: NA; CDR3 length: 15; J gene: TRBJ1-2
CDR3 protein: CASSLLGGHEQYF; V gene: TRBV27; clone size: NA; CDR3 length: 13; J gene: TRBJ2-7
CDR3 protein: CASSLGPPWWRLGYEQYF; V gene: TRBV5-1; clone size: NA; CDR3 length: 18; J gene: TRBJ2-7
CDR3 protein: CASSSSGVSYEQYF; V gene: TRBV5-1; clone size: once; CDR3 length: 14; J gene: TRBJ2-7
CDR3 protein: CASSVGGSNQPQHF; V gene: TRBV9; clone size: few; CDR3 length: 14; J gene: TRBJ1-5
CDR3 protein: CASSQDLRTQYF; V gene: TRBV4-2; clone size: NA; CDR3 length: 12; J gene: TRBJ2-5
CDR3 protein: CASSLAGRADGYTF; V gene: TRBV7-9; clone size: NA; CDR3 length: 14; J gene: TRBJ1-2
CDR3 protein: CASSLVEGEGANVLTF; V gene: TRBV5-1; clone size: NA; CDR3 length: 16; J gene: TRBJ2-6
CDR3 protein: CASSEGTGGDTQYF; V gene: TRBV2; clone size: NA; CDR3 length: 14; J gene: TRBJ2-3
CDR3 protein: CASTSLAGAGRAKNIQYF; V gene: TRBV2; clone size: NA; CDR3 length: 18; J gene: TRBJ2-4
CDR3 protein: CSVRDRGNEKLFF; V gene: TRBV29-1; clone size: NA; CDR3 length: 13; J gene: TRBJ1-4
CDR3 protein: CASSIDIRNEQFF; V gene: TRBV19; clone size: many; CDR3 length: 13; J gene: TRBJ2-1
CDR3 protein: CASSDVGLETQYF; V gene: TRBV10-2; clone size: few; CDR3 length: 13; J gene: TRBJ2-5
CDR3 protein: CATITSPETQYF; V gene: TRBV2; clone size: NA; CDR3 length: 12; J gene: TRBJ2-5
CDR3 protein: CASSPPSTDTQYF; V gene: TRBV7-9; clone size: NA; CDR3 length: 13; J gene: TRBJ2-3